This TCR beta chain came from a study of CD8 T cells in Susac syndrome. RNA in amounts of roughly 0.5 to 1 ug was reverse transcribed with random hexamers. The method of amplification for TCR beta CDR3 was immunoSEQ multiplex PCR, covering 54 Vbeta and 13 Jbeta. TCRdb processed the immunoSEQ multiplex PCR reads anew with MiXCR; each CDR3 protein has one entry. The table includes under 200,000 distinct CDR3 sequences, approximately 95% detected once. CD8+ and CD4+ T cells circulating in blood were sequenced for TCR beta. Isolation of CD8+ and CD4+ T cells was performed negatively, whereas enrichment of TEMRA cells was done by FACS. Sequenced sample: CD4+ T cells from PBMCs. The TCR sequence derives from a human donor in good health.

This CDR3 is CSVVHTQGQGKETQYF. As DNA, the CDR3 is TGCAGCGTTGTCCACACCCAGGGACAGGGTAAAGAGACCCAGTACTTC. The chain couples TRBV29-1 to TRBJ2-5; 9 positions agree with TRBD1. V was clipped by 4 bases and J by 3 bases; unmatched bases: 12. CDR1 and CDR2 (germline): SQVTM, ANQGSEA. The CDR3 consists of 16 residues.